These 3 T cell receptor beta chains came from one sample sequenced in a study of T cell responses to AZD1222 COVID-19 vaccine. The protocol was immunoSEQ multiplex PCR, while the TCRdb copy is restricted to in-frame clones and leaves out a portion. The sample includes around 150,000 clones, approximately 90% of them seen just once. This specimen consisted of peripheral blood, obtained 28 days after the second AZD1222 dose. These receptor sequences come from an adult who received the AZD1222 COVID-19 vaccine.

The chain recombines TRBV6-5 with TRBJ2-1, with 8 bases identical to TRBD2. This CDR3 has 16 amino acids. The ends lost 2 bases at V and 4 bases at J; junction bases unmatched: 7. In germline, CDR1 is MNHEY, CDR2 SVGAGI. CDR3 sequence reads: CASSYGREARYNEQFF. The CDR3 DNA sequence: TGTGCCAGCAGTTACGGGCGGGAGGCAAGGTACAATGAGCAGTTCTTC.

The chain links TRBV5-1 to TRBJ1-2; 8 nucleotides match TRBD1. V dropped 3 bases and J dropped 6; count of bases not matched to a gene: 4. Germline CDR1 reads SGHRS; CDR2 reads YFSETQ. CDR3 length equals 13 residues. CDR3 in amino acids: CASSSGQEDGYTF. CDR3 nucleotide sequence: TGCGCCAGCAGCTCGGGACAGGAGGATGGCTACACCTTC.

This clone showed up just a few times. The chain carries TRBV11-3 and TRBJ2-2; possible D gene TRBD1, 6 bases. Germline CDR1 SGHNT, CDR2 YENEEA. Deletions cut 5 bases from V and 6 bases from J, with 13 bases between. This CDR3 comprises 14 residues. CDR3 coding DNA: TGTGCCAGCAGCCGGGGTGGGGGCTCCGGGGAGCTGTTTTTT. Amino acids: CASSRGGGSGELFF.